This T cell receptor (beta chain) is drawn from a study of memory CD4+ T cells and cytomegalovirus serostatus. About the study: This sample comes from healthy Belgian adults, about nine CMV seropositive, roughly 22 seronegative.

CDR3 length: 15 residues. With 3 bases clipped from V and 2 bases from J, the junction kept 6 bases outside the gene matches. The V gene's germline CDR1 is SGHVS and CDR2 FQNEAQ. Concerning this clone itself: Its antigen is currently unknown.

Profiling relied on immunoSEQ multiplex PCR, and the TCRdb table lists in-frame clones only, not all of them. The data hold tens of thousands of clones, with approximately 80% observed a single time. Single viable CD3+CD4+CD8-CD45RO+ cells were sorted as the memory CD4+ T cells. General study results and limits: Median bootstrapped AUC for CMV status was about 0.95 originally, 0.85 to 0.92 US-trained.

The clonotype was recovered from an adult in good health and CMV-seronegative. The sequenced material came from memory CD4+ T cells from blood. The chain is built from TRBV7-8 and TRBJ2-7, with 8 bases fitting TRBD1. DNA of the CDR3: TGTGCCAGCAGCTTGCTCCAGGGGGCGACCTACGAGCAGTACTTC. Protein product: CASSLLQGATYEQYF.